The clone carrying this TCR beta chain showed up just a few times. Its specificity is unknown. These data originate in a study of T-cell memory formation after mild COVID-19. Study-level information: Each donor largely had its own TCR clusters.

General observations from the study: Contracting clones from day 15 to 85 had balanced CD4/CD8; later expanders favoured CD4+. Shrinking CD4+ clones were chiefly CM and EM; CD8+ ones were chiefly EMRA. Second-wave clones reaching peak frequency on day 37 lacked confirmed SARS-CoV-2 specificity.

The CDR3 totals 16 residues. V gave up 0 bases and J gave up 8 bases; unmatched junction bases: 9. The V gene's germline CDR1 is SGHRS and CDR2 YFSETQ. MiXCR was run by TCRdb on the 5' RACE reads, yielding one entry per CDR3 protein. The sample yields 150,000 to 200,000 distinct CDR3 sequences, 25% to 40% seen once. The clonotype originates from an adult woman who had mild COVID-19 (a few samples of this study predate the infection). Cell type and time point are not known. Sequenced sample: PBMCs or a T cell subset sorted from them (not recorded which). The chain joins TRBV5-1 to TRBJ2-1; TRBD1 matches at 9 bases. The CDR3 region is CASSLGWGQGLDEQFF. The CDR3 nucleotides read TGCGCCAGCAGCTTGGGGTGGGGACAGGGCTTGGATGAGCAGTTCTTC. Using reference TRBV5-1 and TRBJ2-1 for the parts outside the CDR3, the full variable domain is KAGVTQTPRYLIKTRGQQVTLSCSPISGHRSVSWYQQTPGQGLQFLFEYFSETQRNKGNFPGRFSGRQFSNSRSEMNVSTLELGDSALYLCASSLGWGQGLDEQFFGPGTRLTVL.